This T cell receptor beta chain was sequenced during a study of blood T cell repertoires in COVID-19. Per the original methods: Reference gene primer amplification gave estimated nucleated cell counts. Profiled with immunoSEQ multiplex PCR; TCRdb holds only in-frame clones, not every one. V, J and clone size reflect that table, while D and trimming were determined from the DNA. Counted here are around 340,000 clones, roughly 86% occurring once; the ten biggest clones make up approximately 1%. As to this clone: Other DNA sequences from this sample encode an identical CDR3 as well.

This CDR3 has 12 residues. V lost 6 bases, J lost 3 bases, and 1 base stayed unmatched. The sequencing input was PBMCs or T cells enriched from blood (not recorded which). The V and J genes are TRBV12-3 or TRBV12-4 and TRBJ1-2; TRBD1 matches at 7 bases. The clonotype was recovered from a woman in her 30s who had been exposed to COVID-19. The CDR3: CASSQGDYGYTF. DNA of the CDR3: TGTGCCAGCAGCCAGGGGGACTATGGCTACACCTTC.